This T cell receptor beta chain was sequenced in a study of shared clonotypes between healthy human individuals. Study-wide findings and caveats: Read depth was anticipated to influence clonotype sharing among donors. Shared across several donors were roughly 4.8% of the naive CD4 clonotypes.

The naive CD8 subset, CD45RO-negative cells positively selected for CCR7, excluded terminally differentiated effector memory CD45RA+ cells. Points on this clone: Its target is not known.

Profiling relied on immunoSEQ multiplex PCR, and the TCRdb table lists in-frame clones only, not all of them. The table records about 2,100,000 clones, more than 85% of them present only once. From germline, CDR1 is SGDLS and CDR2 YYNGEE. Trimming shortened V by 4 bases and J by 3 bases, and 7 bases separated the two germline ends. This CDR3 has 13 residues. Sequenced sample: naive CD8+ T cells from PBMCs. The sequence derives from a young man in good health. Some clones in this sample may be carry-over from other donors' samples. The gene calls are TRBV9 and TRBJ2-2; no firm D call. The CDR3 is CASSPPDTGELFF. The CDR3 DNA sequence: TGTGCCAGCAGCCCTCCGGACACCGGGGAGCTGTTTTTT.